This TCR beta chain stems from a study of blood T cell repertoires in COVID-19. J gave up 3 bases and V 7 bases, and 14 bases lay outside the gene matches. Germline CDR1 MNHEY, CDR2 SMNVEV (reference sequence). The CDR3 loop spans 16 amino acids. Clones were read by immunoSEQ multiplex PCR, and TCRdb kept only the in-frame ones, dropping some. The sample shows fewer than 500,000 clones, around nine tenths of them seen only once. This clonotype originated in a woman aged 30 to 39 with acute or convalescent COVID-19. The sample comprised peripheral blood. This chain connects TRBV27 to TRBJ1-1, with 7 nucleotides matching TRBD1. CDR3 amino acids: CASIEERRGWDTEAFF. The DNA of the CDR3 is TGTGCCAGCATCGAAGAGCGCAGGGGGTGGGACACTGAAGCTTTCTTT.